This T cell receptor (beta chain) was captured by sequencing in a study of cytomegalovirus exposure and HLA in healthy donors. Study as a whole: The study placed around 85% of its roughly 430 genotyped donors in the Caucasian-associated ancestry cluster. General study findings and limits: Some V segments, TRBV6-2 and TRBV6-3 among them, were indistinguishable and were therefore excluded. There were under 200 TCR beta chains listed as cytomegalovirus-associated. A later analysis linked a missense variant in DCLRE1C to the trimming of TCR beta V and J genes.

The PCR had 60 Vbeta and 13 Jbeta primers. Profiled with immunoSEQ multiplex PCR; TCRdb holds only in-frame clones, not every one. The sample yields about 140,000 clones, around 75% seen once. This clone has more than one count but fewer than ten. Its cognate antigen is unknown. Germline CDR1 is MNHEY and CDR2 is SMNVEV (reference sequence). The CDR3 consists of 15 residues. V lost 3 bases to trimming and J lost 7 bases; unmatched junction nucleotides: 7. This sequence originates from a man aged 40-49 years in good health and CMV-seronegative. The sequencing sample was made of PBMCs. The genes are TRBV27 and TRBJ2-1, with 9 bases fitting TRBD2. The CDR3 DNA follows: TGTGCCAGCAGTTTTTATAGCGGGGGCAAAAATGAGCAGTTCTTC. It translates to CASSFYSGGKNEQFF.